The following is a T cell receptor (beta chain) sequence with its context. Libraries were prepared by immunoSEQ multiplex PCR; TCRdb keeps only in-frame clonotypes and omits some of them. This sample has over 50,000 clones, with roughly 86% found just once. This sample was taken from a study of lymphopenia after photon versus proton radiotherapy. The V and J ends lost 6 bases and 7 bases respectively, with 19 bases between them. The CDR3 sequence is 15 residues long. Germline V lookup: CDR1 ENHRY, CDR2 SYGVKD. The sequencing here drew on peripheral blood, taken from a patient treated with photon-based radiotherapy. V gene TRBV10-3 combines with J gene TRBJ2-1, with D perhaps TRBD1 (8 bases). This receptor was taken from a middle-aged man with gastric cancer. The CDR3 bases are TGTGCCATCAGCGGGGGGCAGGGGGCGAAGAATGAGCAGTTCTTC. The encoded protein is CAISGGQGAKNEQFF.